Sequencing of this TCR beta chain was carried out in a study of T-cell memory formation after mild COVID-19. Whole-study results and caveats: Contracting CD8+ clones were enriched in EMRA, CD4+ mainly in CM and EM. Specificity for SARS-CoV-2 was not confirmed among the second-wave clones peaking on day 37.

V shed 2 bases and J shed 0 bases, with 5 bases lying between them. Germline V lookup: CDR1 KGHSH, CDR2 LQKENI. CDR3 length equals 15 residues. Each CDR3 protein is one row after TCRdb ran MiXCR on the 5' RACE reads. The table has about 270,000 distinct CDR3 sequences, roughly 15% seen once. Ten or more counts support this clonotype. Its antigen is undetermined. The chain employs TRBV18 and TRBJ1-6; D is ambiguous. The TCR comes from a man younger than 35 who had mild COVID-19 (a few samples of this study predate the infection). Cell type and time point are not known. Material: PBMCs or a T cell subset sorted from them (not recorded which). DNA for the CDR3: TGTGCCAGCTCACCAGCGAGCTCCTATAATTCACCCCTCCACTTT. The encoded protein is CASSPASSYNSPLHF.